This T cell receptor (beta chain) comes out of a study of PD-L1 blockade in urothelial cancer. About the study: Specimens of blood held a median count of 141,255 T cells.

Time point noted: pretreatment peripheral blood. Using immunoSEQ multiplex PCR, the repertoire was profiled, and TCRdb retains in-frame clones only, with some absent. Altogether tens of thousands of clones are present, about 90% being singletons, with the ten largest covering just under 15%. The ends were cut back, 0 bases at V and 5 bases at J, with 8 bases in the middle. The CDR3 extends over 15 amino acids. Per the germline V gene, CDR1 is SGHVS and CDR2 is FQNEAQ. The V call is TRBV7-8, the J call TRBJ1-6, with D perhaps TRBD1 (5 bases). This clonotype was sampled from a man between 60 and 75 years old with urothelial cancer. This specimen consisted of PBMCs, obtained around atezolizumab (anti-PD-L1) treatment. The CDR3 here is CASSLASGNNSPLHF. In DNA, the CDR3 is TGTGCCAGCAGCTTAGCGTCAGGGAATAATTCACCCCTCCACTTT.